This TCR beta chain was sequenced during a study of cytomegalovirus exposure and HLA in healthy donors. A multiplex PCR was run with 60 Vbeta primers and 13 Jbeta primers. Only in-frame clones appear in the TCRdb table, and some are missing; sequencing was by immunoSEQ multiplex PCR. The sample lists 45,000 to 70,000 clones, around 80% occurring once. The sample taken for sequencing was PBMCs. The sequence derives from a man in his fifties or sixties in good health and CMV-seronegative.

The CDR3 sequence is CASSLSSGGVFEQYF. The CDR3 region has the DNA TGTGCCAGCAGTTTATCGTCCGGGGGGGTATTCGAGCAGTACTTC. The chain uses TRBV27 and TRBJ2-7, with 8 nucleotides matching TRBD2. Germline V gives CDR1 MNHEY, CDR2 SMNVEV (reference sequence). The CDR3 length is 15 residues. Trimming removed 0 bases from V and 6 bases from J; junction bases left unmatched: 7.